This T cell receptor beta chain was found in a study of blood T cells in healthy people across ages. CDR3 length: 15 amino acids. Between the trimmed V and J ends, which lost 5 bases and 0 bases, there was a span of 10 bases. The use of a sample-barcoded 5' primer and a J-beta primer mix characterized a second PCR of about 6 to 11 cycles. MiXCR was run by TCRdb on the 5' RACE reads, yielding one entry per CDR3 protein. The table records about 1.6 million distinct CDR3 sequences, around 35% of them present only once. The V call is TRBV12-3 or TRBV12-4, the J call TRBJ1-4, with D tentatively TRBD1 (6 bases). This receptor was obtained from a woman in her twenties or thirties in good health. Specimen: blood. The CDR3 protein is CASSPDSPTNEKLFF. The CDR3 bases are TGTGCCAGCAGTCCGGACAGCCCAACTAATGAAAAACTGTTTTTT.